A selection of T cell receptor beta chains follows, all from one sample in a study of OX40 agonist ivuxolimab in advanced cancers. Here immunoSEQ multiplex PCR was the method, and the copy in TCRdb shows in-frame clones only, minus some. Among roughly 70,000 clones, about nine tenths were seen once, and the ten largest hold approximately 2.8%. Here the sequenced sample was CD4+ or CD8+ T cells sorted from blood, taken in a trial of the OX40 agonist ivuxolimab. These receptors all stem from an adult with an advanced solid tumor such as melanoma, head and neck, liver or kidney cancer. The CDR3 runs from the conserved cysteine through the conserved F or W. The D gene is left open where the match is weak. Only some rows state a clone size, as once, few, many or a class for expanded clones.

D	size	V	J	DNA	CDR3
TRBD1	-	TRBV27	TRBJ1-5	TGTGCCAGCCGGGACAGGGGGCTGAGCAATCAGCCCCAGCATTTT	CASRDRGLSNQPQHF
-	-	TRBV25-1	TRBJ1-1	TGTGCCAGCAGTTCGCGTCCGCCGGGAACTGAAGCTTTCTTT	CASSSRPPGTEAFF
-	-	TRBV5-1	TRBJ2-2	TGCGTCAGCTCCCCAGGCGGACCGAACACCGGGGAGCTGTTTTTT	CVSSPGGPNTGELFF
TRBD1	-	TRBV10-3	TRBJ1-5	TGTGCCATCAGTGAACGGGGGCAGGGGGGCAATCAGCCCCAGCATTTT	CAISERGQGGNQPQHF
-	-	TRBV7-9	TRBJ2-1	TGTGCCAGCAGCCATTCGGCGAGCTACAATGAGCAGTTCTTC	CASSHSASYNEQFF
-	-	TRBV6-4	TRBJ1-5	TGTGCCAGCAGTGAGGGGTTTGTCAATCAGCCCCAGCATTTT	CASSEGFVNQPQHF
TRBD2	few	TRBV5-1	TRBJ2-3	TGCGCCAGCAGCCAGGACCCAGCGGGAGCGCAAGGCACAGATACGCAGTATTTT	CASSQDPAGAQGTDTQYF
-	-	TRBV5-1	TRBJ1-1	TGCGCCAGCAGCTTGGGAACAGGGTACCAGGAAGCTTTCTTT	CASSLGTGYQEAFF
TRBD1	once	TRBV2	TRBJ2-7	TGTGCCAGCAGTGTTTCGGTCCGGGACAGGGGTCCCCGAATGTACTTC	CASSVSVRDRGPRMYF
-	-	TRBV18	TRBJ1-1	TGTGCCAGCTCACCACCCCGGTTCGAAAAAGCGGGCACTGAAGCTTTCTTT	CASSPPRFEKAGTEAFF
-	-	TRBV2	TRBJ1-2	TGTGCCAGCAGGGATACATTAGACTATGGCTACACCTTC	CASRDTLDYGYTF
-	-	TRBV30	TRBJ2-5	TGTGCCTGGAGTGCCCCATCTGAGACCCAGTACTTC	CAWSAPSETQYF
-	-	TRBV4-1	TRBJ2-5	TGCGCCAGCAGCCAAACTCTGTACCAAGAGACCCAGTACTTC	CASSQTLYQETQYF
-	-	TRBV5-4	TRBJ1-6	TGTGCCAGCAGCGAGGGGGTTGGTAATTCACCCCTCCACTTT	CASSEGVGNSPLHF
-	-	TRBV15	TRBJ1-5	TGTGCCACCAGCAGAGAGCGGAGGTTCGGTTTGGGTCAGCCCCAGCATTTT	CATSRERRFGLGQPQHF
TRBD2	-	TRBV28	TRBJ2-1	TGTGCCAGCAGTTTATCGACTAGCGGCAACTATGAGCAGTTCTTC	CASSLSTSGNYEQFF
TRBD2	-	TRBV11-3	TRBJ2-3	TGTGCCAGCAGTGGCGGGAGCGCAGATACGCAGTATTTT	CASSGGSADTQYF
-	-	TRBV4-1	TRBJ1-3	TGCGCCAGCAGCCAACCGATGGAAGGACTGGGAAACACCATATATTTT	CASSQPMEGLGNTIYF
TRBD1	-	TRBV6-5	TRBJ1-5	TGTGCCAGCAGACTCGACAGGGGAAATCAGCCCCAGCATTTT	CASRLDRGNQPQHF
-	-	TRBV5-1	TRBJ2-5	TGCGCCAGCAGCGGGGGGGCGGAGACCCAGTACTTC	CASSGGAETQYF
-	-	TRBV28	TRBJ2-3	TGTGCCAGCGGGGTTAGCACAGATACGCAGTATTTT	CASGVSTDTQYF
-	-	TRBV27	TRBJ2-7	TGTGCCAGCAGATTGGACGGACGGGGATTCCCCTACGAGCAGTACTTC	CASRLDGRGFPYEQYF
-	few	TRBV28	TRBJ2-7	TGTGCCAGCGGATTGACAGTCTACGAGCAGTACTTC	CASGLTVYEQYF
-	few	TRBV6-5	TRBJ2-7	TGTGCCAGCAGTGCATACAGGGGAGGGGCTCACGAGCAGTACTTC	CASSAYRGGAHEQYF
-	-	TRBV4-2	TRBJ2-5	TGTGCCAGCAGCCAAAGCGAGACCCAGTACTTC	CASSQSETQYF
-	-	TRBV29-1	TRBJ1-1	TGCAGCGTTGAAGATGGTAACACTGAAGCTTTCTTT	CSVEDGNTEAFF
-	-	TRBV5-1	TRBJ2-3	TGCGCCAGCAGCTCCCGGACGGACGTAACAGATACGCAGTATTTT	CASSSRTDVTDTQYF
-	-	TRBV29-1	TRBJ1-2	TGCAGCGTGCTACAGTATGGCTACACCTTC	CSVLQYGYTF
TRBD2	-	TRBV19	TRBJ2-3	TGTGCCAGTAGTATTAAATGGTATCGACTAGCGGGAGTGGATACGCAGTATTTT	CASSIKWYRLAGVDTQYF
TRBD2	-	TRBV11-2	TRBJ2-5	TGTGCCAGCAGCTTTGAACTCCAAGCGGGAAGAGAGACCCAGTACTTC	CASSFELQAGRETQYF
-	-	TRBV6-6	TRBJ1-5	TGTGCCAGCAGGGACAGTTTGCGTCAGCCCCAGCATTTT	CASRDSLRQPQHF
-	-	TRBV19	TRBJ2-2	TGTGCCAGTAGGGGGCAGACAGACACCGGGGAGCTGTTTTTT	CASRGQTDTGELFF
TRBD2	once	TRBV4-2	TRBJ2-1	TGTGCCAGCAGCCAAGGGCGGACTAGCAATGAGCAGTTCTTC	CASSQGRTSNEQFF
-	once	TRBV11-3	TRBJ2-1	TGTGCCAGCAGCCCTGGACCCGAGGCACGGAATGAGCAGTTCTTC	CASSPGPEARNEQFF
-	-	TRBV7-2	TRBJ1-4	TGTGCCAGCAGCCCCGGGGGGGGAGGTGAAAAACTGTTTTTT	CASSPGGGGEKLFF
-	-	TRBV6-1	TRBJ2-1	TGTGCCAGCCTGGCATCCCACTCCTACAATGAGCAGTTCTTC	CASLASHSYNEQFF
TRBD2	-	TRBV12-5	TRBJ2-3	TGTGCTAGTGCCAACCTAGCGGGAGATACAGATACGCAGTATTTT	CASANLAGDTDTQYF
-	-	TRBV4-2	TRBJ2-3	TGTGCCAGCAGCCAAGATAGTTGGACTGACACAGATACGCAGTATTTT	CASSQDSWTDTDTQYF
TRBD1	-	TRBV5-6	TRBJ2-1	TGTGCCAGCAGCTTGGAGAGGTCAGGGGGCATCAATGAGCAGTTCTTC	CASSLERSGGINEQFF
-	-	TRBV7-8	TRBJ2-1	TGTGCCAGCAGCAAGCGGGTTCAAAGGGAACAGTTCTTC	CASSKRVQREQFF
-	-	TRBV30	TRBJ1-3	TGTGCCTGGAGTCTTACAGGGTTCTCTGGAAACACCATATATTTT	CAWSLTGFSGNTIYF
TRBD1	-	TRBV7-3	TRBJ2-1	TGTGCCAGCAGCTCCTCGGGACAGGGCAACAATGAGCAGTTCTTC	CASSSSGQGNNEQFF
TRBD2	-	TRBV6-1	TRBJ2-3	TGTGCCAGCATCCGAGCGGGAGTGGCCAATACGCAGTATTTT	CASIRAGVANTQYF
TRBD1	-	TRBV14	TRBJ1-6	TGTGCCAGCAGCCGTCTTTTACAGGGGGCGCGGACTTCACCCCTCCACTTT	CASSRLLQGARTSPLHF
-	-	TRBV19	TRBJ2-2	TGTGCCAGTTCACAGGGCCTCGCGAACACCGGGGAGCTGTTTTTT	CASSQGLANTGELFF
-	-	TRBV6-5	TRBJ2-1	TGTGCCAGCAGCCCGATCGGGGACTTCAATGAGCAGTTCTTC	CASSPIGDFNEQFF
TRBD1	-	TRBV5-1	TRBJ2-7	TGCGCCAGCAAAAAAGACCGGGACAGGTCCTACGAGCAGTACTTC	CASKKDRDRSYEQYF
-	once	TRBV6-1	TRBJ1-1	TGTGCCAGCAGAGGACCCCTAGGCGCTGAAGCTTTCTTT	CASRGPLGAEAFF
TRBD1	-	TRBV28	TRBJ1-5	TGTGCCAGCACGGGACAGGGGCATCAGCCCCAGCATTTT	CASTGQGHQPQHF
-	-	TRBV2	TRBJ1-1	TGTGCCAGCAGTACAGAGCTGAACACTGAAGCTTTCTTT	CASSTELNTEAFF
TRBD1	-	TRBV29-1	TRBJ2-7	TGCAGCGTTGTTGTGACAGGGTCCTCCTACGAGCAGTACTTC	CSVVVTGSSYEQYF
-	-	TRBV4-1	TRBJ1-2	TGCGCCAGCAGCCAAGATTCGCAGAGGAGGAAAGGCTACACCTTC	CASSQDSQRRKGYTF
-	few	TRBV7-8	TRBJ2-7	TGTGCCAGCAGCTTATGGGCGACCTACGAGCAGTACTTC	CASSLWATYEQYF
-	-	TRBV19	TRBJ2-6	TGTGCCAGTACACCCGGGAACTCTGGGGCCAACGTCCTGACTTTC	CASTPGNSGANVLTF